One T cell receptor (beta chain) is described in this entry. Its antigen is undetermined. The data were taken from a study of cytomegalovirus exposure and HLA in healthy donors. Study-level findings and limits: In terms of immune exposure information, only CMV serostatus was available.

Researchers ran the PCR with 60 Vbeta and 13 Jbeta primers. The data were produced by immunoSEQ multiplex PCR, yet TCRdb's version contains in-frame clones alone and is incomplete. The sample has some 70,000 clones; around 81% are singletons. V lost 3 bases, J lost 4 bases, and 7 bases lay in between. The CDR3 sequence is 13 residues long. The germline V gene encodes CDR1 KGHSH and CDR2 LQKENI. The receptor's source is a man aged 50 or older in good health and CMV-seronegative. This chain uses TRBV18 with TRBJ1-5, with D hard to call. The sequenced sample was PBMCs. DNA for the CDR3: TGTGCCAGCTCACCGAGAGGAAATCAGCCCCAGCATTTT. Its protein is CASSPRGNQPQHF.